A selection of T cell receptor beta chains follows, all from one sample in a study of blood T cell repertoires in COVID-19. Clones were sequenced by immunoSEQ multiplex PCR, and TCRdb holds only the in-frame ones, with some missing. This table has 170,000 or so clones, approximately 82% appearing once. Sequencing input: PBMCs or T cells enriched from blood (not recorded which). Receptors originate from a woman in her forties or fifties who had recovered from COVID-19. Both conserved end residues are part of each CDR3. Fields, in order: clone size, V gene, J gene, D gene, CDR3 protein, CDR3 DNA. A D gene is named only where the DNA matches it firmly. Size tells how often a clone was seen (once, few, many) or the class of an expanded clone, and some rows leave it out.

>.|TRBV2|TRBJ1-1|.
CASSVLETEAFF
TGTGCCAGCAGTGTCCTAGAGACTGAAGCTTTCTTT
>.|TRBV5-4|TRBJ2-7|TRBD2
CASSWTLAGVDEQYF
TGTGCCAGCAGCTGGACCCTAGCGGGAGTAGACGAGCAGTACTTC
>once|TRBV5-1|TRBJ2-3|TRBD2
CASTPSGSTDTQYF
TGCGCCAGCACCCCTAGCGGGAGCACAGATACGCAGTATTTT
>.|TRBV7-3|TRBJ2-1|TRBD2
CASSPQGTSMSNEQFF
TGTGCCAGCAGCCCCCAGGGGACTAGCATGAGTAATGAGCAGTTCTTC
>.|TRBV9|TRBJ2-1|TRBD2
CASSATQVASGTNEQFF
TGTGCCAGCAGCGCCACCCAAGTGGCTAGCGGGACCAATGAGCAGTTCTTC
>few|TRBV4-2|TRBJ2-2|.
CASSQDRLASGELFF
TGTGCCAGCAGCCAAGATCGGCTAGCGAGCGGGGAGCTGTTTTTT
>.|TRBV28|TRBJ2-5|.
CASTFRGSRLGETQYF
TGTGCCAGCACCTTCCGGGGGTCTAGGCTAGGGGAGACCCAGTACTTC
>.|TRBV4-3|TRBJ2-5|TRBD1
CASSREPQGERETQYF
TGCGCCAGCAGCCGAGAACCACAGGGGGAGAGAGAGACCCAGTACTTC
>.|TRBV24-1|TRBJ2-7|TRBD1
CATSDPGTGREQYF
TGTGCCACCAGTGACCCCGGGACAGGGCGCGAGCAGTACTTC
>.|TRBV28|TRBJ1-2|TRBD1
CASSNPGQGAGYGYTF
TGTGCCAGCAGTAACCCGGGACAGGGGGCAGGCTATGGCTACACCTTC
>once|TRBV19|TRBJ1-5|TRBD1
CASSSGDRGLRQPQHF
TGTGCCAGTAGTTCGGGGGACAGGGGGCTGCGGCAGCCCCAGCATTTT
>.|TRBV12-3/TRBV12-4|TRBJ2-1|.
CASQEGRRDEQFF
TGTGCCAGCCAGGAGGGGCGGAGGGATGAGCAGTTCTTC
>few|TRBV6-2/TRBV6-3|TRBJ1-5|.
CASSYRGASNQPQHF
TGTGCCAGCAGTTATCGCGGGGCTAGCAATCAGCCCCAGCATTTT
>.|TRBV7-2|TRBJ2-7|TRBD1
CASSPQTNRGSHEQYF
TGTGCCAGCAGCCCACAAACCAACAGGGGTAGCCACGAGCAGTACTTC
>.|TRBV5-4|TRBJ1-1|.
CASSQARGHPNTEAFF
TGTGCCAGCAGCCAGGCCCGGGGACACCCGAACACTGAAGCTTTCTTT
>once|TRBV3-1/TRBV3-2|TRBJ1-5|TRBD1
CASSSGTGVQPQHF
TGTGCCAGCAGCTCCGGGACAGGGGTGCAGCCCCAGCATTTT
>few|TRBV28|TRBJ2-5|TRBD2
CAISGSNQETQYF
TGTGCCATTAGCGGGAGTAACCAAGAGACCCAGTACTTC
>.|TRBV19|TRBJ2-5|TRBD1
CASSQLRTGGGETQYF
TGTGCCAGTAGCCAACTCCGGACAGGGGGAGGGGAGACCCAGTACTTC
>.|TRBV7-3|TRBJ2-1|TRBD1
CASSTTGGRGNEQFF
TGTGCCAGCAGCACTACAGGGGGCCGAGGGAATGAGCAGTTCTTC
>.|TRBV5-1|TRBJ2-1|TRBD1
CASSYYRGADEQFF
TGCGCCAGCAGCTACTACAGGGGGGCGGATGAGCAGTTCTTC
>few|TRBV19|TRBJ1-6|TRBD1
CASKAGTGHSPLHF
TGTGCCAGTAAAGCCGGGACAGGTCATTCACCCCTCCACTTT
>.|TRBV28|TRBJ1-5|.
CASSANVAYNQPQHF
TGTGCCAGCAGCGCAAATGTGGCTTACAATCAGCCCCAGCATTTT
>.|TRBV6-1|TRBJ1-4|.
CASSVGAGTTNEKLFF
TGTGCCAGCAGTGTGGGCGCGGGTACAACTAATGAAAAACTGTTTTTT
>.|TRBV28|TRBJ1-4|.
CASSFVGGGNEKLFF
TGTGCCAGCAGTTTTGTTGGCGGTGGAAATGAAAAACTGTTTTTT
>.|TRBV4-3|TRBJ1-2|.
CASSHNRASNYGYTF
TGCGCCAGCAGCCATAACAGGGCATCTAACTATGGCTACACCTTC
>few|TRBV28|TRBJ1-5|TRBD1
CASSPTGIYQPQHF
TGTGCCAGCAGTCCGACAGGGATCTATCAGCCCCAGCATTTT
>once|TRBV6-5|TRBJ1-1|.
CASSYSQGRTEAFF
TGTGCCAGCAGTTACTCGCAGGGGCGGACTGAAGCTTTCTTT
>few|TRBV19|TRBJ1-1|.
CASSRIFAVGSTEAFF
TGTGCCAGTAGTAGGATTTTTGCGGTCGGCAGCACTGAAGCTTTCTTT
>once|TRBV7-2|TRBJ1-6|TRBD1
CASSLAPGGSNSPLHF
TGTGCCAGCAGCTTAGCCCCAGGGGGCTCTAATTCACCCCTCCACTTT
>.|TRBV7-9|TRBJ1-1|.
CASSLGSVMNTEAFF
TGTGCCAGCAGCTTAGGTTCGGTGATGAACACTGAAGCTTTCTTT
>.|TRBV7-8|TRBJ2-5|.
CASSIRSQETQYF
TGTGCCAGCAGCATCAGGTCCCAAGAGACCCAGTACTTC
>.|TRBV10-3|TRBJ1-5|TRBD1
CAISESGGDQPQHF
TGTGCCATCAGTGAGTCAGGGGGCGATCAGCCCCAGCATTTT
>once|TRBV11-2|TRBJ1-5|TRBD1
CASSSPGTGGGGEPQHF
TGTGCCAGCAGCTCACCCGGGACAGGGGGCGGTGGGGAGCCCCAGCATTTT
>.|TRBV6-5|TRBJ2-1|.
CASNFYNEQFF
TGTGCCAGCAACTTTTACAATGAGCAGTTCTTC
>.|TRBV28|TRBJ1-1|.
CASTGGFTEAFF
TGTGCCAGCACGGGGGGTTTCACTGAAGCTTTCTTT
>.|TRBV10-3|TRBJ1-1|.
CAISDDRGLMNTEAFF
TGTGCCATCAGCGATGACCGCGGACTTATGAACACTGAAGCTTTCTTT
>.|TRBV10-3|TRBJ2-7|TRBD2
CAISESRLAGVSHEQYF
TGTGCCATCAGTGAGTCGCGACTAGCGGGAGTTAGCCACGAGCAGTACTTC
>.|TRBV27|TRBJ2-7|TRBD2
CASSLTSGRTYEQYF
TGTGCCAGCAGTTTAACTAGCGGGAGAACCTACGAGCAGTACTTC
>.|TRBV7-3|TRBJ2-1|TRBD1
CASSPGTGVEGGEYNEQFF
TGTGCCAGCAGCCCCGGGACAGGGGTTGAAGGCGGCGAGTACAATGAGCAGTTCTTC
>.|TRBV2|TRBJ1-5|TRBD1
CASRARTGENQPQHF
TGTGCCAGCAGGGCCCGGACAGGGGAGAATCAGCCCCAGCATTTT
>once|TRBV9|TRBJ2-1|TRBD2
CASSAAGTSLLNEQFF
TGTGCCAGCAGCGCCGCCGGGACTAGTCTGCTCAATGAGCAGTTCTTC
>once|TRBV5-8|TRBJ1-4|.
CASSLALGAGANEKLFF
TGTGCCAGCAGCTTGGCCCTGGGGGCAGGTGCTAATGAAAAACTGTTTTTT
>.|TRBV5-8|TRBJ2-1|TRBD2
CASSLLTSGIYEQFF
TGTGCCAGCAGCTTGTTAACTAGCGGGATCTATGAGCAGTTCTTC
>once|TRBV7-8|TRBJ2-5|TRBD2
CASSLGTSGETQYF
TGTGCCAGCAGCTTAGGGACTAGCGGTGAGACCCAGTACTTC
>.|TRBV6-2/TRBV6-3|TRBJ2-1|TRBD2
CASSYTWTSGRAGSYNEQFF
TGTGCCAGCAGTTACACCTGGACTAGCGGGAGGGCCGGTTCCTACAATGAGCAGTTCTTC
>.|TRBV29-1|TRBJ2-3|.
CSVEGAKPDTQYF
TGCAGCGTTGAAGGGGCCAAGCCCGATACGCAGTATTTT
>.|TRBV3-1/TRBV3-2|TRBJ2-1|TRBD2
CASSQTSGPDNEQFF
TGTGCCAGCAGCCAAACTAGCGGGCCCGACAATGAGCAGTTCTTC